Each of the 8 T cell receptor beta chains below was sequenced from the same sample in a study of Ad26.COV2.S vaccination and SARS-CoV-2 variants (dated by TCRdb to 2020 to 2023). The method behind the library was the immunoSEQ multiplex PCR assay. TCRdb re-hosts the immuneACCESS table, in-frame sequences only. Its copies lack some clones; in the studies checked, an unresolved V gene accounts for under half of them, and the cause for the rest is not known. The sample table lists around 270,000 clones, around nine tenths of them with a count of one. Less than 3.5% of the sample comes from the top ten. Per the publication, the treatment or condition label means: some 20 received Ad26.COV2.S at low or high dose, single or two shots; several received placebo; per-sample allocation not given. Repertoires of vaccine and placebo recipients were sequenced from samples collected on day 63 after the first injection.

The sequencing used peripheral blood, collected in a trial of Ad26.COV2.S vaccine versus placebo. These TCRs come from a person aged 18 to 59 who received the Ad26.COV2.S COVID-19 vaccine or a placebo.

The V gene is TRBV9, the J gene TRBJ2-1, with 11 positions matching TRBD2. This CDR3 is 16 amino acids long. Germline V gene lookup returns CDR1 SGDLS and CDR2 YYNGEE. V was pared by 3 bases and J by 7 bases, with 9 bases of the junction left unmatched. CDR3 DNA: TGTGCCAGCAGCGCTCCCGCCGGGACTAGCGGAAATGAGCAGTTCTTC. It encodes CASSAPAGTSGNEQFF. The full variable domain, in which reference TRBV9 and TRBJ2-1 provide the parts outside the CDR3, is DSGVTQTPKHLITATGQRVTLRCSPRSGDLSVYWYQQSLDQGLQFLIQYYNGEERAKGNILERFSAQQFPDLHSELNLSSLELGDSALYFCASSAPAGTSGNEQFFGPGTRLTVL.

The V gene is TRBV5-6, the J gene TRBJ2-2; D not resolved. In germline, CDR1 is SGHDT, CDR2 YYEEEE. There are 16 residues in the CDR3. Trimming stripped 0 bases from V and 2 bases from J, with 11 bases between. As DNA, the CDR3 is TGTGCCAGCAGCTTGGTTAGTCTAGGTAACACCGGGGAGCTGTTTTTT. Translated, it gives CASSLVSLGNTGELFF.

The V call is TRBV12-5, the J call TRBJ1-6, with D perhaps TRBD1 (5 bases). Trimming stripped 6 bases from V and 6 bases from J, with 12 bases between. This CDR3 comprises 14 residues. CDR1 is LGHNT and CDR2 is FRNRAP in the germline V gene. CDR3 loop: CASGPGPLNSPLHF. The CDR3 coding sequence is TGTGCTAGTGGGCCGGGACCACTTAATTCACCCCTCCACTTT.

This sequence joins TRBV5-6 and TRBJ2-1; TRBD2 matches 9 bases. Germline CDR1 and CDR2: SGHDT and YYEEEE. The CDR3 runs 16 residues. After removal of 3 bases from V and 7 bases from J, the junction contained 11 bases not matched to a gene. The CDR3, as DNA: TGTGCCAGCAGCTCACTAACCTTAGCGGGAGCGAATGAGCAGTTCTTC. The encoded protein is CASSSLTLAGANEQFF.

The chain has TRBV11-2 and TRBJ2-1; 9 positions agree with TRBD2. The CDR3 is made up of 18 amino acids. CDR1 and CDR2 from the germline V gene are SGHAT and FQNNGV. V lost 0 bases, J lost 5 bases, and 11 bases stayed unmatched. In nucleotides, the CDR3 is TGTGCCAGCAGCTTAGATAGGGTTTGGCGGGAGGGAGACAATGAGCAGTTCTTC. It encodes CASSLDRVWREGDNEQFF.

This clone occurred a few times. The CDR3 here is CASSQGQGAIPLHF. The CDR3 nucleotides read TGTGCCAGCAGCCAAGGACAGGGGGCTATACCCCTCCACTTT. The chain uses TRBV3-1 (or the pseudogene TRBV3-2) and TRBJ1-6, with 10 bases matching TRBD1. The ends lost 1 base at V and 12 bases at J; junction bases unmatched: 3. The CDR3 totals 14 residues. Germline CDR1 LGHDT, CDR2 YNNKEL (reference sequence).

The rearrangement uses TRBV6-5 and TRBJ1-2, with TRBD1 identical over 7 bases. CDR1 is MNHEY, CDR2 SVGAGI, per germline. V lost 6 bases, J lost 6 bases, and 1 base stayed unmatched. This CDR3 has 11 amino acids. Written as DNA, the CDR3 is TGTGCCAGCAGGCAGGGGGATGGCTACACCTTC. Protein sequence: CASRQGDGYTF.

This clone showed up just a few times. This rearrangement joins TRBV4-1 to TRBJ1-1; D gene ambiguous. This CDR3 region has 17 residues. The germline CDR1 and CDR2 sequences are MGHRA and YSYEKL. V was clipped by 2 bases and J by 5 bases, with 21 bases between them. The CDR3 reads CASSQSTAGRAETEAFF. In nucleotides, the CDR3 is TGCGCCAGCAGCCAATCGACGGCGGGGAGAGCAGAGACTGAAGCTTTCTTT.